The rows below give T cell receptor beta chains drawn from one sample of a study of blood T cell repertoires in COVID-19. Libraries were prepared by immunoSEQ multiplex PCR; TCRdb keeps only in-frame clonotypes and omits some of them. The sample yields 150,000 to 200,000 clones, 70% to 90% seen once. Sequenced input: peripheral blood. The receptors stem from a man in his 70s with active or convalescent COVID-19. Both conserved end residues are part of each CDR3. The D gene is left open where the match is weak. A clone size is listed for some rows: how often the clone was seen (once, few, many), or a class if it is expanded.

CDR3 DNA | CDR3 protein | clone size | V gene | D gene | J gene
TGTGCCTGGAGTATTGCGGGGTTTGGTAGCAATCAGCCCCAGCATTTT | CAWSIAGFGSNQPQHF | NA | TRBV30 | NA | TRBJ1-5
TGTGCCAGCAGCTTAGCTGCGGGCAGCTACAATGAGCAGTTCTTC | CASSLAAGSYNEQFF | NA | TRBV7-2 | NA | TRBJ2-1
TGTGCCAGCAGCCAAGATCAGGGAGAGCAGTTCTTC | CASSQDQGEQFF | NA | TRBV3-1/TRBV3-2 | NA | TRBJ2-1
TGTGCCAGCAGACCGACAGGGTTCTATGGCTACACCTTC | CASRPTGFYGYTF | NA | TRBV6-5 | TRBD1 | TRBJ1-2
TGTGCCTCCTCCCTGACAGGGGGCAGCTATGGCTACACCTTC | CASSLTGGSYGYTF | NA | TRBV6-5 | TRBD1 | TRBJ1-2
TGTGCCAGCACCCTTGGGCAGATCAGTGGGGCCAACGTCCTGACTTTC | CASTLGQISGANVLTF | once | TRBV11-2 | NA | TRBJ2-6
TGTGCCAGCTCACCTAGACAGGGGACTAGCGGATACGAGCAGTACTTC | CASSPRQGTSGYEQYF | NA | TRBV18 | TRBD2 | TRBJ2-7
TGTGCCAGTAGTATTGGCTGGGAGCGTCAGCCCCAGCATTTT | CASSIGWERQPQHF | NA | TRBV19 | NA | TRBJ1-5
TGTGCCTCCAAAGGGGCTAACTATGGCTACACCTTC | CASKGANYGYTF | NA | TRBV12-3/TRBV12-4 | NA | TRBJ1-2
TGTGCCAGCAGTTACCGCGGACTGGGGCGGGAGGTCTACAATGAGCAGTTCTTC | CASSYRGLGREVYNEQFF | NA | TRBV6-2/TRBV6-3 | TRBD2 | TRBJ2-1
TGTGCCAGCAGTCGATCTACAGGGATCTATAATTCACCCCTCCACTTT | CASSRSTGIYNSPLHF | NA | TRBV27 | NA | TRBJ1-6
TGTGCCAGCTGTAAAGTCGGGGGAATCTACTACGAGCAGTACTTC | CASCKVGGIYYEQYF | NA | TRBV5-5 | NA | TRBJ2-7
TGTGCCAGCAGGTCGCCGGGACAGACCTATGGCTACACCTTC | CASRSPGQTYGYTF | once | TRBV28 | TRBD1 | TRBJ1-2
TGTGCCAGCAGTGAGGGTGACAGGGTATATGGCTACACCTTC | CASSEGDRVYGYTF | once | TRBV6-1 | TRBD1 | TRBJ1-2
TGTGCCAGCAGTTCCCCAGGCGGGCCGGGGGGCCAAGAGCAGTTCTTC | CASSSPGGPGGQEQFF | NA | TRBV6-5 | NA | TRBJ2-1
TGTGCCTGGAGTGTAACGGGAGGCTATGAGCAGTTCTTC | CAWSVTGGYEQFF | few | TRBV30 | TRBD2 | TRBJ2-1
TGTGCCAGCACCGACCTTCGCGGTAGCGACTACGAGCAGTACTTC | CASTDLRGSDYEQYF | few | TRBV28 | NA | TRBJ2-7
TGTGCCAGCAGCTTACAACAGGGGGCTGAGCAGTTCTTC | CASSLQQGAEQFF | few | TRBV7-2 | TRBD1 | TRBJ2-1
TGTGCCAGTAGCCGCGGACAGGGGAGACAGCCCCAGCATTTT | CASSRGQGRQPQHF | NA | TRBV19 | TRBD1 | TRBJ1-5
TGTGCCAGCAGCTCACAAGGACTAGCGGGGGGAATGGGCGAGCAGTACTTC | CASSSQGLAGGMGEQYF | NA | TRBV7-6 | TRBD2 | TRBJ2-7
TGTGCCAGCGGCGGGGGGACAGCGTCCTACGAGCAGTACTTC | CASGGGTASYEQYF | NA | TRBV28 | NA | TRBJ2-7
TGCGCCAGCAGCTCGGGACTAGCGGGAGGCGTGATTACAGATACGCAGTATTTT | CASSSGLAGGVITDTQYF | NA | TRBV5-1 | TRBD2 | TRBJ2-3
TGTGCCACCAGCAGGTGGGGAGGGGAAAAACTGTTTTTT | CATSRWGGEKLFF | once | TRBV15 | NA | TRBJ1-4
TGTGCCAGCAGTTACATACGGGGTTCACCCCTCCACTTT | CASSYIRGSPLHF | NA | TRBV6-5 | NA | TRBJ1-6
TGTGCCAGCAGCTTAGTTGCAGGGTCCTCAGGGGGCGACTATGGCTACACCTTC | CASSLVAGSSGGDYGYTF | NA | TRBV7-2 | TRBD1 | TRBJ1-2